Sequencing of this T cell receptor (beta chain) was carried out in a study of T-cell memory formation after mild COVID-19. Note on this clonotype: The antigen is unknown.

The CDR3 covers 13 residues. V lost 5 bases and J 3 bases, leaving 8 bases between the germline ends. Germline assignment: CDR1 MNHNY and CDR2 SVGAGI (reference sequence). TCRdb re-analysed the 5' RACE reads in MiXCR, keeping a single row per CDR3 protein. The table has about 560,000 distinct CDR3 sequences, 15% to 20% seen once; the top ten hold around 7.8%. Points from the study as a whole: Several responding clones turned up in pre-infection memory, indicating that cross-reactive memory may have taken part.

The receptor comes from an adult woman who had mild COVID-19 (a few samples of this study predate the infection). Cell type and time point are not known. Sample: PBMCs or a T cell subset sorted from them (not recorded which). V gene TRBV6-6 combines with J gene TRBJ1-3; D is unresolved. The CDR3 bases are TGTGCCAGCAGTCAGTTTAATGGAAACACCATATATTTT. It is translated as CASSQFNGNTIYF.